A single T cell receptor beta chain is shown here with its context. The antigen remains unidentified. The Oncomine TCR Beta short-read assay was what sequenced the DNA obtained from cultured CD4+ T cells. A single record per CDR3 protein comes from TCRdb applying MiXCR to the PCR reads. The sample lists approximately 12,000 distinct CDR3 sequences; 35% to 55% were seen once. This specimen comes from a study of vaccination and CD4 T cells after COVID-19. About the research overall: Median time from COVID diagnosis to post-COVID sampling was over 85 days (35 to 161). Investigators stimulated cells with overlapping spike peptides drawn from SARS-CoV-2, HCoV-NL63, HCoV-OC43 and HCoV-229E.

The treatment was: roughly 11-day PBMC culture with coronavirus spike peptide pools or control peptides (ViraFEST assay). Expanded clonotypes were found by TCR sequencing after peptide-pool stimulation (ViraFEST). There were positive PCR dates ranging from March to December 2020, all predating US Alpha, Beta and Delta variants. Between the trimmed V and J ends, which lost 0 bases and 5 bases, there was a span of 7 bases. This CDR3 has 13 residues. The sequence came from a human donor who had recovered from COVID-19. The chain is built from TRBV12-3 or TRBV12-4 and TRBJ2-5, with a possible D match to TRBD2 (5 bases). Sequenced sample: CD4+ T cells from blood, cultured in vitro. The CDR3 spells CASSLAGSETQYF. The CDR3 bases are TGTGCCAGCAGTTTAGCAGGGAGTGAGACCCAGTACTTC.